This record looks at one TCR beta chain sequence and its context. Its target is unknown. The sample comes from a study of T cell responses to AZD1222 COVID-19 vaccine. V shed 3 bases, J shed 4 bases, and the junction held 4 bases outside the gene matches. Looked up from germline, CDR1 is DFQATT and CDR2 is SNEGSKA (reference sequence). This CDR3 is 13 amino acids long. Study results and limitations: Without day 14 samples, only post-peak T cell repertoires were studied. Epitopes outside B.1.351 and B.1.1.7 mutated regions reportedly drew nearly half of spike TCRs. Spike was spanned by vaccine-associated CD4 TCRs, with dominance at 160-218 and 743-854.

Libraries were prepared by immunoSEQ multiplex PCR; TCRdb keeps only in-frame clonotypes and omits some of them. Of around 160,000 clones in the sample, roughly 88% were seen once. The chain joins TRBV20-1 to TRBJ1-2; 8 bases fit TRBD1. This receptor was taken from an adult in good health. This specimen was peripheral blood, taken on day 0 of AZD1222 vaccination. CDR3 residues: CSASIQGGYGYTF. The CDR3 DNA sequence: TGCAGTGCTAGTATACAGGGGGGCTATGGCTACACCTTC.